This TCR beta chain was profiled in a study of T cell changes during pregnancy in multiple sclerosis. Germline V gene lookup returns CDR1 LNHNV and CDR2 YYDKDF (reference sequence). The V segment lost 1 base and the J segment 5 bases; nucleotides outside the gene matches: 7. The CDR3 spans 16 residues. TCRdb's table, derived via immunoSEQ multiplex PCR, lists solely in-frame clones and lacks some. The sample has roughly 28,000 clones; just over 90% are singletons. This specimen was CD8+ T cells from peripheral blood mononuclear cells, taken before pregnancy. The chain carries TRBV15 and TRBJ2-7; 11 bases fit TRBD2. The source of this sequence is a female donor with multiple sclerosis, enrolled in a pregnancy study. CDR3 residues: CATSRGGGLAVDEQYF. CDR3 nucleotides: TGTGCCACCAGCAGAGGGGGGGGACTAGCGGTGGACGAGCAGTACTTC.